This TCR beta chain derives from a study of blood T cell repertoires in COVID-19. Whole-study context: Sites in the United States, Italy and Spain provided acute and convalescent COVID-19 samples.

The germline V gene has CDR1 SGHVS and CDR2 FQNEAQ. The CDR3 sequence is 15 residues long. The V and J ends lost 5 bases and 2 bases, in that order; junction bases with no gene match: 6. As originally analysed: It was from reference gene primer amplification that nucleated cell counts were estimated. The table came from immunoSEQ multiplex PCR; TCRdb's copy has only in-frame clones and leaves some out. D and trimming were read from the DNA, whereas the V and J calls and clone size are those reported in that table. The data show about 55,000 clones, around 83% seen once. J is TRBJ2-1 and V is TRBV7-8; 7 bases agree with TRBD2. The source is a woman aged 60 to 75 with acute or convalescent COVID-19. Sequencing input: peripheral blood. The CDR3 here is CASSMRLAPYNEQFF. CDR3 in DNA: TGTGCCAGCAGCATGCGACTAGCTCCCTACAATGAGCAGTTCTTC.